One and the same sample provided the 25 T cell receptor beta chains below, sequenced in a study of blood T cell repertoires in COVID-19. Libraries were prepared by immunoSEQ multiplex PCR; TCRdb keeps only in-frame clonotypes and omits some of them. Of 95,000 to 150,000 clones listed, roughly 90% were seen once; the top ten hold 2.1%. Specimen: peripheral blood. These receptors were obtained from a middle-aged man with COVID-19, enrolled during active disease.

V usage is TRBV7-2 and J usage is TRBJ2-3; a weak D match, TRBD1 (7 bases). CDR1 is SGHTA, CDR2 FQGNSA, per germline. Trimming removed 4 bases from V and 7 bases from J, with 24 bases in between. The CDR3 runs 17 residues. The CDR3 spells CASSSVMTGWGDNTQYF. The CDR3 bases are TGTGCCAGCAGCTCCGTCATGACAGGGTGGGGGGACAATACGCAGTATTTT.

This rearrangement joins TRBV29-1 to TRBJ2-3, with 13 bases that match TRBD2. Germline V gene lookup returns CDR1 SQVTM and CDR2 ANQGSEA. Trimming took 7 bases from V and 6 from J; bases not matched to a gene: 7. The CDR3 sequence is 14 residues long. In DNA, the CDR3 is TGCAGCGGCGATGGACTAGCGGGAGCCGATACGCAGTATTTT. Encoded protein: CSGDGLAGADTQYF.

The chain carries TRBV5-1 and TRBJ2-3; 7 nucleotides align to TRBD2. From germline, CDR1 is SGHRS and CDR2 YFSETQ. Losses at the gene ends were 0 bases for V and 5 bases for J; bases not matched to a gene: 9. This CDR3 has 16 residues. Here the CDR3 reads CASSLAAGEAGDTQYF. The CDR3 nucleotides are TGCGCCAGCAGCTTGGCGGCGGGAGAGGCGGGAGATACGCAGTATTTT.

DNA of the CDR3: TGTGCCAGCAGTGCAACCGGGACAGGGAATGAAAAACTGTTTTTT. It is translated as CASSATGTGNEKLFF. This sequence joins TRBV27 and TRBJ1-4; TRBD1 agrees at 9 bases. The J segment lost 5 bases and the V segment lost 5 bases, leaving 6 bases of the junction unmatched. Germline V gene data show CDR1 as MNHEY and CDR2 as SMNVEV (reference sequence). The CDR3 contains 15 residues. The full variable domain, with the rest looked up from reference TRBV27 and TRBJ1-4, is EAQVTQNPRYLITVTGKKLTVTCSQNMNHEYMSWYRQDPGLGLRQIYYSMNVEVTDKGDVPEGYKVSRKEKRNFPLILESPSPNQTSLYFCASSATGTGNEKLFFGSGTQLSVL.

The gene calls are TRBV2 and TRBJ2-1, with D perhaps TRBD1 (5 bases). Trimming shortened V by 9 bases and J by 5 bases, and 14 bases separated the two germline ends. The CDR3 has 13 amino acids. In germline, CDR1 is SNHLY, CDR2 FYNNEI. The CDR3 reads CARETGSHNEQFF. The CDR3 region has the DNA TGTGCCAGAGAAACAGGATCCCACAATGAGCAGTTCTTC.

V gene TRBV28 combines with J gene TRBJ1-6, with TRBD1 identical over 12 bases. Losses at the gene ends were 6 bases for V and 13 bases for J; bases not matched to a gene: 7. Germline V gene sequence: CDR1 MDHEN, CDR2 SYDVKM. The CDR3 extends over 14 amino acids. In DNA form, the CDR3 reads TGTGCCAGCAGCCCGGGACAGGGGGCACCCCCCCTCCACTTT. It translates to CASSPGQGAPPLHF.

This clone occurred a few times. The chain is built from TRBV5-1 and TRBJ2-1; 9 bases align to TRBD2. The CDR3 totals 15 residues. Losses at the gene ends were 4 bases for V and 2 bases for J; bases not matched to a gene: 4. In germline, CDR1 is SGHRS, CDR2 YFSETQ. As DNA, the CDR3 is TGCGCCAGCAGCGAGGCGGGAGGGCCCTACAATGAGCAGTTCTTC. Amino acids: CASSEAGGPYNEQFF.

This sequence joins TRBV6-2 or TRBV6-3 and TRBJ2-2; TRBD2 aligns across 13 bases. V was pared by 4 bases and J by 6 bases, with 11 bases of the junction left unmatched. Germline-derived CDR1 and CDR2 are MNHEY and SVGEGT. The CDR3 has 18 amino acids. CDR3 DNA sequence: TGTGCCAGCAGTTCCCGGACTAGCGGGAGTGGGGTTCCCGGGGAGCTGTTTTTT. Amino acid sequence: CASSSRTSGSGVPGELFF.

The V and J genes are TRBV5-1 and TRBJ2-5, with 8 bases lining up with TRBD1. V shed 0 bases and J 4 bases; nucleotides not matched to a gene: 5. The CDR3 is 15 amino acids. The germline V gene has CDR1 SGHRS and CDR2 YFSETQ. DNA of the CDR3: TGCGCCAGCAGCTTGGGCCCAGGGGGCGGAGAGACCCAGTACTTC. Translated: CASSLGPGGGETQYF.

The chain has TRBV7-9 and TRBJ2-6, with a weak D call TRBD2 (7 bases). The CDR3 extends over 17 amino acids. V shed 5 bases and J shed 4 bases, with 18 bases lying between them. CDR1 and CDR2 from the germline V gene are SEHNR and FQNEAQ (reference sequence). CDR3 protein: CASSPTRGAAGANVLTF. The DNA for the CDR3 is TGTGCCAGCAGCCCGACCCGGGGGGCGGCCGGGGCCAACGTCCTGACTTTC.

The genes are TRBV9 and TRBJ2-5; a possible D gene is TRBD2 (6 bases). The ends were cut back, 4 bases at V and 2 bases at J, with 18 bases in the middle. Germline CDR1 SGDLS, CDR2 YYNGEE. The CDR3 runs 16 residues. The CDR3 loop reads CASSSAPVRGQETQYF. The CDR3 DNA follows: TGTGCCAGCAGCTCGGCCCCGGTGCGGGGACAAGAGACCCAGTACTTC.

V usage is TRBV7-2 and J usage is TRBJ2-7, with 7 bases that match TRBD1. CDR1 and CDR2 (germline): SGHTA, FQGNSA. The CDR3 sequence is 13 residues long. The ends lost 6 bases at V and 4 bases at J; junction bases unmatched: 6. The CDR3 reads CASSRGQAYEQYF. CDR3 sequence (DNA): TGTGCCAGCAGTCGAGGACAGGCTTACGAGCAGTACTTC.

This clone was found once. The V gene is TRBV19, the J gene TRBJ2-2; 7 bases agree with TRBD2. The CDR3 runs to 15 residues. The germline gives CDR1 LNHDA, CDR2 SQIVND (reference sequence). The V segment lost 3 bases and the J segment 6 bases; nucleotides outside the gene matches: 7. The CDR3 sequence: CASSIRRERPGELFF. The DNA for the CDR3 is TGTGCCAGTAGTATTAGGCGGGAGCGACCCGGGGAGCTGTTTTTT.

The chain carries TRBV15 and TRBJ1-5; perhaps TRBD1 as D (5 bases). The V end lost 2 bases, the J end lost 8 bases, and 16 bases lay between the germline ends. Germline V gives CDR1 LNHNV, CDR2 YYDKDF (reference sequence). The CDR3 extends over 15 amino acids. The CDR3 is CATSRTRQYSEPQHF. The CDR3 coding sequence is TGTGCCACCAGCAGAACCCGACAGTATAGTGAGCCCCAGCATTTT.

The chain's CDR3 is CSAGAGLREQYF. The CDR3 nucleotides are TGCAGCGCTGGAGCGGGATTACGCGAGCAGTACTTC. The chain recombines TRBV29-1 with TRBJ2-7; 7 bases match TRBD2. V lost 7 bases and J lost 6; bases outside the gene matches: 9. The germline gives CDR1 SQVTM, CDR2 ANQGSEA. The CDR3 loop spans 12 amino acids.

The genes are TRBV5-1 and TRBJ2-1, with TRBD2 matching over 11 bases. Losses at the gene ends were 2 bases for V and 3 bases for J; bases not matched to a gene: 7. The CDR3 extends over 17 amino acids. The V gene's germline CDR1 is SGHRS and CDR2 YFSETQ. The CDR3 DNA follows: TGCGCCAGCAGCTTCCTAGGGACTAGCGGATACTACAATGAGCAGTTCTTC. Its translation: CASSFLGTSGYYNEQFF.

This chain uses TRBV4-1 with TRBJ1-1; 8 bases agree with TRBD1. The trim removed 1 base at V and 9 bases at J, leaving 4 bases unmatched. Germline V gives CDR1 MGHRA, CDR2 YSYEKL. The CDR3 is 13 residues long. For the CDR3, the DNA is TGCGCCAGCAGCCAAGGCTGGGACAGGAAAGCTTTCTTT. Protein sequence: CASSQGWDRKAFF.

The rearrangement joins TRBV11-2 to TRBJ1-6; D is possibly TRBD1 (5 bases). Germline assignment: CDR1 SGHAT and CDR2 FQNNGV. V gave up 4 bases and J gave up 9 bases, with 16 bases separating them. The length of the CDR3 is 15 residues. The CDR3 here is CASSSGGIVVSPLHF. In DNA form, the CDR3 reads TGTGCCAGCAGCTCCGGGGGGATAGTCGTTTCACCCCTCCACTTT. The full variable domain, with the rest looked up from reference TRBV11-2 and TRBJ1-6, is EAGVAQSPRYKIIEKRQSVAFWCNPISGHATLYWYQQILGQGPKLLIQFQNNGVVDDSQLPKDRFSAERLKGVDSTLKIQPAKLEDSAVYLCASSSGGIVVSPLHFGNGTRLTVT.

The chain uses TRBV11-3 and TRBJ2-1; 7 nucleotides align to TRBD1. From germline, CDR1 is SGHNT and CDR2 YENEEA. This CDR3 has 15 residues. With 3 bases clipped from V and 8 bases from J, the junction kept 10 bases outside the gene matches. CDR3 region: CASSFGADRVDEQFF. CDR3 nucleotides: TGTGCCAGCAGCTTTGGGGCCGACAGGGTCGATGAGCAGTTCTTC.

CDR3 residues: CASSYKKNYYGYTF. DNA for the CDR3: TGTGCCAGCAGTTACAAAAAGAACTATTATGGCTACACCTTC. The rearrangement uses TRBV6-5 and TRBJ1-2; D is unclear. From germline, CDR1 is MNHEY and CDR2 SVGAGI. The CDR3 is 14 residues long. Trimming pared 2 bases from V and 5 bases from J, leaving 12 bases between.

This chain connects TRBV3-1 (or the pseudogene TRBV3-2) to TRBJ2-1; maybe TRBD2 (6 bases). Between the trimmed V and J ends, which lost 1 base and 7 bases, there was a span of 17 bases. CDR1 and CDR2 from the germline V gene are LGHDT and YNNKEL (reference sequence). The CDR3 runs 16 residues. CDR3 in amino acids: CASSQAGGPNENEQFF. In nucleotides, the CDR3 is TGTGCCAGCAGCCAAGCCGGAGGGCCGAATGAGAATGAGCAGTTCTTC.

The V gene is TRBV28, the J gene TRBJ2-7; 11 bases are shared with TRBD2. Germline V gene sequence: CDR1 MDHEN, CDR2 SYDVKM. This CDR3 has 15 residues. V trimming: 7 bases; J trimming: 2 bases; junction bases outside the gene matches: 7. In DNA form, the CDR3 reads TGTGCCAGCACCCAGGGACTAGCGGATACCTACGAGCAGTACTTC. It encodes CASTQGLADTYEQYF.

This sequence joins TRBV20-1 and TRBJ2-1; 13 nucleotides match TRBD2. This CDR3 region has 19 residues. Germline V gene lookup returns CDR1 DFQATT and CDR2 SNEGSKA (reference sequence). Unmatched junction bases numbered 20, after V lost 3 bases and J lost 9 bases. The CDR3 reads CSASPGTSGAGHSSIEQFF. DNA for the CDR3: TGCAGTGCTAGTCCCGGGACTAGCGGGGCGGGTCACTCATCAATTGAGCAGTTCTTC.

As regards this clone: Other DNA variants within this sample encode the same CDR3. The V and J genes are TRBV3-1 (or the pseudogene TRBV3-2) and TRBJ2-1; tentative D call: TRBD1 (6 bases). Germline CDR1 reads LGHDT; CDR2 reads YNNKEL (reference sequence). This CDR3 is built from 13 residues. With 0 bases removed from V and 10 bases from J, the gap between germline ends came to 10 bases. The CDR3 DNA reads TGTGCCAGCAGCCAAGACAGGGGCTTCGAGCAGTTCTTC. As protein: CASSQDRGFEQFF.

The V and J genes are TRBV2 and TRBJ1-3; a weak D match, TRBD1 (5 bases). This CDR3 is 16 amino acids long. Per the germline V gene, CDR1 is SNHLY and CDR2 is FYNNEI. V was pared by 5 bases and J by 0 bases, with 14 bases between. The CDR3 DNA is TGTGCCAGCAGTAAGGGGTTGGGGCCCTCTGGAAACACCATATATTTT. Translated: CASSKGLGPSGNTIYF.